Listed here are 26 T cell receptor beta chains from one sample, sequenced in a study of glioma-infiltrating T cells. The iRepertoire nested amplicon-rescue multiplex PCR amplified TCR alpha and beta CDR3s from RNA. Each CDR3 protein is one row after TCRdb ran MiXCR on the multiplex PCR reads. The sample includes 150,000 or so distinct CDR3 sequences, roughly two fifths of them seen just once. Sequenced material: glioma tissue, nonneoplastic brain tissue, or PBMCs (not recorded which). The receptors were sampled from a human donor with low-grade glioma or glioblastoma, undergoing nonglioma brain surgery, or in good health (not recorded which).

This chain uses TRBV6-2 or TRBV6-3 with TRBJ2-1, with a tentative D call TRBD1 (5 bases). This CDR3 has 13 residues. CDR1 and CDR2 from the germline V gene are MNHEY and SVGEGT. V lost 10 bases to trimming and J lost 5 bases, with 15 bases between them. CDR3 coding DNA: TGTGCCACCCGAACACCCAGGGACAATGAGCAGTTCTTC. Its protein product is CATRTPRDNEQFF.

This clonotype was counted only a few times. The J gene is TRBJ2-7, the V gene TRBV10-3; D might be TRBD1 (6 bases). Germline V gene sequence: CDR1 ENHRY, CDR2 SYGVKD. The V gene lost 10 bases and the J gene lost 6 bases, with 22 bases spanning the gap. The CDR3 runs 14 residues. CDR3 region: CATSLQGQPLEQYF. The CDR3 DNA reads TGTGCCACTTCCCTACAGGGTCAACCTCTCGAGCAGTACTTC.

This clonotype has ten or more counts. In nucleotides, the CDR3 is TGTGCCAGCAGTCTTTTGCGGAATGAGCAGTTCTTC. Protein: CASSLLRNEQFF. The chain is built from TRBV7-2 and TRBJ2-1; D not certain. V lost 6 bases and J 7 bases, leaving 10 bases between the germline ends. Germline assignment: CDR1 SGHTA and CDR2 FQGNSA. The CDR3 has 12 amino acids.

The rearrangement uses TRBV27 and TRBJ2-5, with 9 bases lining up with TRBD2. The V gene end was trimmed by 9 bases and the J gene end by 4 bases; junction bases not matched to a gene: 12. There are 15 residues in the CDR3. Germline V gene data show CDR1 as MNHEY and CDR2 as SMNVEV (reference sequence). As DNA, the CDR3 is TGTGCCAGGAACTCTCTTAGCGGGGGTGGAGAGACCCAGTACTTC. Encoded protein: CARNSLSGGGETQYF.

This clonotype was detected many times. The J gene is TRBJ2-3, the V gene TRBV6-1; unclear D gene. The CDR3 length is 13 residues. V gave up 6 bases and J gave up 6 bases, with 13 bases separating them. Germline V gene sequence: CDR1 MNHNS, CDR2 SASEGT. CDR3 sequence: CASRTTREDTQYF. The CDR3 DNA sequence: TGTGCCAGCAGGACAACCCGAGAGGATACGCAGTATTTT.

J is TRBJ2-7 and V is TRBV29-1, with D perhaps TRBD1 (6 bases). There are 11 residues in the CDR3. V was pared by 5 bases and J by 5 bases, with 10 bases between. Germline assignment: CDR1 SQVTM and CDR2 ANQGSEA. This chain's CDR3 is CSVTGFDEQYF. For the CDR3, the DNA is TGCAGCGTTACAGGGTTTGACGAGCAGTACTTC.

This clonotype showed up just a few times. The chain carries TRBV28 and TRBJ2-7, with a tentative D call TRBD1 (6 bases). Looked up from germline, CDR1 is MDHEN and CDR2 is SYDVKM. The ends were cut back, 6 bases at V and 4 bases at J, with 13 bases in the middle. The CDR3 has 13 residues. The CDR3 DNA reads TGTGCCAGCAGACCGGACAGTGTATACGAGCAGTACTTC. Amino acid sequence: CASRPDSVYEQYF.

The DNA of the CDR3 is TGTGCCAGCAGTTCTTTCAGTGTCAATGAGCAGTTCTTC. Translated: CASSSFSVNEQFF. This rearrangement joins TRBV12-3 or TRBV12-4 to TRBJ2-1; D gene unclear. The CDR3 extends over 13 amino acids. Trimming removed 4 bases from V and 6 bases from J, with 10 bases in between.

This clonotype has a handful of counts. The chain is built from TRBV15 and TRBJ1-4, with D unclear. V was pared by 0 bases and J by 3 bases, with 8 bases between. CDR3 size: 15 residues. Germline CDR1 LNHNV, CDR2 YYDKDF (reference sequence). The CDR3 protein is CATSRDLNSNEKLFF. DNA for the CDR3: TGTGCCACCAGCAGAGATCTCAATTCTAATGAAAAACTGTTTTTT.

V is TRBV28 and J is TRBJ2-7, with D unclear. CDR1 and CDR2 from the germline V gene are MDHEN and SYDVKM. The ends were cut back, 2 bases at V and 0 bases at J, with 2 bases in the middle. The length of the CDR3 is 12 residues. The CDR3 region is CASSLPSYEQYF. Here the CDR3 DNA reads TGTGCCAGCAGTTTACCCTCCTACGAGCAGTACTTC.

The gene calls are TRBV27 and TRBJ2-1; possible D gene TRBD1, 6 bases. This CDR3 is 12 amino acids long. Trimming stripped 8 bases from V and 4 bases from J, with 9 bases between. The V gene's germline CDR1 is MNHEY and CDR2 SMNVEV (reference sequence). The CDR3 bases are TGTGCCAGCCACGACAGGTACAATGAGCAGTTCTTC. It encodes CASHDRYNEQFF.

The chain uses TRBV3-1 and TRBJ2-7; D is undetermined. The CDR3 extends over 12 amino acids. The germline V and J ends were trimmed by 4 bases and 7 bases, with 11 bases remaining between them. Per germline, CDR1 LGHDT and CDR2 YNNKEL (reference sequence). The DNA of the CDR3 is TGTGCCAGCAGCCCGACGGGTTCGGAGCAGTACTTC. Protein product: CASSPTGSEQYF.

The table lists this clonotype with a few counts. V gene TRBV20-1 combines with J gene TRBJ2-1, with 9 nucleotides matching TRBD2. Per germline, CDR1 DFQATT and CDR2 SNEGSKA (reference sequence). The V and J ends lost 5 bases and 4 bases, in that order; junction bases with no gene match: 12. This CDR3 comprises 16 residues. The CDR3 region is CSALRAGGNLYNEQFF. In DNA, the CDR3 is TGCAGTGCTTTACGAGCGGGAGGAAACTTATACAATGAGCAGTTCTTC.

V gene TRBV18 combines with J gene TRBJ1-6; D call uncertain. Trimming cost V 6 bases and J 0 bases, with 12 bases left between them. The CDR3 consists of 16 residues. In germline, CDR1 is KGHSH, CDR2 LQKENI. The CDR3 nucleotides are TGTGCCAGCTCTCCCCCGGGCAGCTCCTATAATTCACCCCTCCACTTT. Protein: CASSPPGSSYNSPLHF.

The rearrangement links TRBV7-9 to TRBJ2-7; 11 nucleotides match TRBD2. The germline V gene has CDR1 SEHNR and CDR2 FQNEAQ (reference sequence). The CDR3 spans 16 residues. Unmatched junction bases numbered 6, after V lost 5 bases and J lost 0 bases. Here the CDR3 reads CASSPGLAESSYEQYF. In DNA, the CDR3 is TGTGCCAGCAGCCCGGGACTAGCGGAAAGCTCCTACGAGCAGTACTTC.

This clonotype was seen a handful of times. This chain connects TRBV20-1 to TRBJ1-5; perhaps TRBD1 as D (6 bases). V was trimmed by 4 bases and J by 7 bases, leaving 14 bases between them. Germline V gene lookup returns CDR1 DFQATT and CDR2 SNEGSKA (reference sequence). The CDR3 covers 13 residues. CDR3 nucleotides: TGCAGTGCTAATAGAGGGGGGGGACAGCCCCAGCATTTT. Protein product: CSANRGGGQPQHF.

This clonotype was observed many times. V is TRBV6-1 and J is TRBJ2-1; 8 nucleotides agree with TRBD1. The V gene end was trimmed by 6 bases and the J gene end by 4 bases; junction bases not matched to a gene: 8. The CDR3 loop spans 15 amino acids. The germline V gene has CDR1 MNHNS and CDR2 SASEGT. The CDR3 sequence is CASSRTGLVYNEQFF. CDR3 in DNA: TGTGCCAGCAGCCGGACAGGGTTAGTTTACAATGAGCAGTTCTTC.

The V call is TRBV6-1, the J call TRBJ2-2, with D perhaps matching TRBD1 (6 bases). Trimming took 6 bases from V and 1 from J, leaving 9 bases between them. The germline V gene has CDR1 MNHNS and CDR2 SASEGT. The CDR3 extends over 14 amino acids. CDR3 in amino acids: CASSSGQNTGELFF. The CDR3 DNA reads TGTGCCAGCAGCTCGGGACAGAACACCGGGGAGCTGTTTTTT.

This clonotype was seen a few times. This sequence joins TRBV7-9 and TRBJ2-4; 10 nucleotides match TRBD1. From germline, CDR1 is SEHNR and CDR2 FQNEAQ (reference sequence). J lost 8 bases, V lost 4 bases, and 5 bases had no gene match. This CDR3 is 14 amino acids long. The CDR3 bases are TGTGCCAGCAGCTCCCGGGACAGGGGTGACATTCAGTACTTC. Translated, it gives CASSSRDRGDIQYF.

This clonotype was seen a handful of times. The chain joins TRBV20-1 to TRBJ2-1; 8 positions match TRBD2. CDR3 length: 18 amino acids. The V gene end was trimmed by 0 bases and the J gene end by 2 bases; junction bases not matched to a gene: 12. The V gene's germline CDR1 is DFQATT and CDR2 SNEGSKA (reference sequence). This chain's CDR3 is CSARDPHSGMGPYNEQFF. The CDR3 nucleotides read TGCAGTGCTAGAGACCCCCATAGCGGGATGGGGCCCTACAATGAGCAGTTCTTC.

The CDR3: CSAGGTFEAFF. The CDR3 DNA reads TGCAGTGCTGGAGGGACATTTGAAGCTTTCTTT. V usage is TRBV20-1 and J usage is TRBJ1-1; possibly TRBD1 for D (6 bases). Trimming stripped 5 bases from V and 7 bases from J, with 11 bases between. This CDR3 is built from 11 residues. The germline V gene has CDR1 DFQATT and CDR2 SNEGSKA (reference sequence).

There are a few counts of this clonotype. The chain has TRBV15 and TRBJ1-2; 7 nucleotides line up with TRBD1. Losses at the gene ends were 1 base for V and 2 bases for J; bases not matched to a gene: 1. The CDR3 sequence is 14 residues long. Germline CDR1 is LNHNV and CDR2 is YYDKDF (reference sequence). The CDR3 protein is CATSRGQGNYGYTF. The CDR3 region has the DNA TGTGCCACCAGCAGAGGACAGGGAAACTATGGCTACACCTTC. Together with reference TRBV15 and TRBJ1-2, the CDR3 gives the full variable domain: DAMVIQNPRYQVTQFGKPVTLSCSQTLNHNVMYWYQQKSSQAPKLLFHYYDKDFNNEADTPDNFQSRRPNTSFCFLDIRSPGLGDTAMYLCATSRGQGNYGYTFGSGTRLTVV.

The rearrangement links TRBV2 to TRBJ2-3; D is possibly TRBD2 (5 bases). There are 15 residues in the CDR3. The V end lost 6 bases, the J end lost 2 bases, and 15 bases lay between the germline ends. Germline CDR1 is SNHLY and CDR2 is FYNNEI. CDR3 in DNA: TGTGCCAGCAGACCCACTAGTGGTGCCACAGATACGCAGTATTTT. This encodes CASRPTSGATDTQYF.

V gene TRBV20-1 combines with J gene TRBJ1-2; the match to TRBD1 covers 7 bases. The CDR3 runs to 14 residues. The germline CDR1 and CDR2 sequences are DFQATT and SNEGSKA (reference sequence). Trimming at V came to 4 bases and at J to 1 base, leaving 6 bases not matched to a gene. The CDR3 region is CSAIDREHNYGYTF. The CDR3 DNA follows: TGCAGTGCTATCGACAGGGAGCATAACTATGGCTACACCTTC.

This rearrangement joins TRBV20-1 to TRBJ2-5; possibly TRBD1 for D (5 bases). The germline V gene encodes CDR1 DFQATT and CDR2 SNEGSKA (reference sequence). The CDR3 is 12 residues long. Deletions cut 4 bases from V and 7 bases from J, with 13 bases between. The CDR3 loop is CSANRAQGTQYF. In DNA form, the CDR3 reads TGCAGTGCTAATCGGGCCCAGGGGACCCAGTACTTC.

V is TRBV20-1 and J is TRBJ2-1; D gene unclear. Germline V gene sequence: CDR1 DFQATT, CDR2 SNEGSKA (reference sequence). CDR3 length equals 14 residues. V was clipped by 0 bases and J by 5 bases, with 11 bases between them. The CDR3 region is CSARDPGRDNEQFF. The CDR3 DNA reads TGCAGTGCTAGAGATCCTGGACGCGACAATGAGCAGTTCTTC.